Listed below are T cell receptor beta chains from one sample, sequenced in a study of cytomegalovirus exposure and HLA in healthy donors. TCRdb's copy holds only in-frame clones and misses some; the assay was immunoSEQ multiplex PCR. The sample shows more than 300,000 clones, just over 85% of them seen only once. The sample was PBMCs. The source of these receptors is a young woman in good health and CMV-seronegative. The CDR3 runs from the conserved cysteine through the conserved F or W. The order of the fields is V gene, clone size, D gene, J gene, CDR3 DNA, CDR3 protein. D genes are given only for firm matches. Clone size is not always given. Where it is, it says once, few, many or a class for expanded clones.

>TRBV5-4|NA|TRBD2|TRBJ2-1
TGTGCCAGCAGCTTGGGGAGCGGGAGGAATGAGCAGTTCTTC
CASSLGSGRNEQFF
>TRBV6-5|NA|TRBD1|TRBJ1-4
TGTGCCAGCAGTCCGACAGGGGGACCAGAAAAACTGTTTTTT
CASSPTGGPEKLFF
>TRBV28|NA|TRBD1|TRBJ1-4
TGTGCCAGCAGAACCCCCGGACAGGGTAGCGAAAAACTGTTTTTT
CASRTPGQGSEKLFF
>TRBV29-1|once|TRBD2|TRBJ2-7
TGCAGCGTAGCACAGGGGGAGGGACTAGCGGGACGATACGAGCAGTACTTC
CSVAQGEGLAGRYEQYF
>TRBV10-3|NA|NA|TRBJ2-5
TGTGCCATCAGGGAGCCTCTCCAAGAGACCCAGTACTTC
CAIREPLQETQYF
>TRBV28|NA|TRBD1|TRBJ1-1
TGTGCCAGCAGTTCCCTGACAGGGCGGACTGAAGCTTTCTTT
CASSSLTGRTEAFF
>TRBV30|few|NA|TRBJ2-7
TGTGCCTGGAGGCAAAACAGGGACCTTATGCACTACGAGCAGTACTTC
CAWRQNRDLMHYEQYF
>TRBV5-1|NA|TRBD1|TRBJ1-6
TGCGCCAGCAGCTTGGGTGACAGGGATCCCTATAATTCACCCCTCCACTTT
CASSLGDRDPYNSPLHF
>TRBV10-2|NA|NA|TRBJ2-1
TGCGCCAGCGGTGGGGGGGGGCCGGATGAGCAGTTCTTC
CASGGGGPDEQFF
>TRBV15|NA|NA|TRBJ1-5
TGTGCCACCCGCGGGGTTAGGGGTGGATATGTGAGCAATCAGCCCCAGCATTTT
CATRGVRGGYVSNQPQHF
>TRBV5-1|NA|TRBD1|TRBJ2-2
TGCGCCAGCAGCCTTACCGGGACAGGGGGCCGGGAGCTGTTTTTT
CASSLTGTGGRELFF
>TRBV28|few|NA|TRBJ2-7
TGTGCCAGCAGTTTAGGAGGCTACGAGCAGTACTTC
CASSLGGYEQYF
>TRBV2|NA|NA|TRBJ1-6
TGTGCCAGCAGTGATGGGGGGAACCCCTATAATTCACCCCTCCACTTT
CASSDGGNPYNSPLHF
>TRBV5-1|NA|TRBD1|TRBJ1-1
TGCGCCAGCAGCTCATGGGGACAGAAGAACACTGAAGCTTTCTTT
CASSSWGQKNTEAFF
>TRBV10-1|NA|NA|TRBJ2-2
TGCGCCAGCAGCTCCGGGACTCATAACACCGGGGAGCTGTTTTTT
CASSSGTHNTGELFF
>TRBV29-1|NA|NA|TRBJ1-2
TGCAGCGTTGGTGGGCCAGGGGAAGGATATGGCTACACCTTC
CSVGGPGEGYGYTF
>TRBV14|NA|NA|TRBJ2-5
TGTGCCAGCAGCCAAGATCCCAGGGAAGAGACCCAGTACTTC
CASSQDPREETQYF
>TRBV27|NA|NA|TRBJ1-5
TGTGCCAGCAGTCCCCCGGGGTATAGCAATCAGCCCCAGCATTTT
CASSPPGYSNQPQHF
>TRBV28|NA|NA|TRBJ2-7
TGTGCCAGCAGTGGACAGAACACCTACGAGCAGTACTTC
CASSGQNTYEQYF
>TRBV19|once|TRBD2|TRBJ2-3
TGTGCCAGTACGGGACTAGCGGCGACCCTCGATACGCAGTATTTT
CASTGLAATLDTQYF
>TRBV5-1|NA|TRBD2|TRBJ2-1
TGCGCCAGCAGTCCCGGGACTAGCGGGGACAATGAGCAGTTCTTC
CASSPGTSGDNEQFF
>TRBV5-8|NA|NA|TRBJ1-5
TGTGCCAGCAGCCCTCGACTGTACAATCAGCCCCAGCATTTT
CASSPRLYNQPQHF
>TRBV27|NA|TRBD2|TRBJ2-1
TGTGCCAGCCAAGGTCGCGGGAGTCGGAATGAGCAGTTCTTC
CASQGRGSRNEQFF
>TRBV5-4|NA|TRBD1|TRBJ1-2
TGTGCCAGCAGCGGAGGGGGCCCTAACTATGGCTACACCTTC
CASSGGGPNYGYTF
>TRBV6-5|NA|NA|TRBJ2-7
TGTGCCAGCAGTTACTCGTTCCTCGGGAAGCCCTACGAGCAGTACTTC
CASSYSFLGKPYEQYF
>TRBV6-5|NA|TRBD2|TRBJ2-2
TGTGCCAGCAGTCACTGGACTAGCGCCGAAAGCGGGGAGCTGTTTTTT
CASSHWTSAESGELFF
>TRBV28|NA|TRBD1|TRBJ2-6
TGTGCCAGCAGTTTACCGGGACAGTCCATCAACGTCCTGACTTTC
CASSLPGQSINVLTF
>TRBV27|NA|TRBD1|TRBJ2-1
TGTGCCAGCAGCCACGGCGGGACAGGGTTGAGTGAGCAGTTCTTC
CASSHGGTGLSEQFF
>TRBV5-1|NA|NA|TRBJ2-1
TGCGCCAGCAGCCCCCCGCAGTTATCCTACAATGAGCAGTTCTTC
CASSPPQLSYNEQFF
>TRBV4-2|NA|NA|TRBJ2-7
TGTGCCAGCAGCCCGCGGGCTGGCTACGAGCAGTACTTC
CASSPRAGYEQYF
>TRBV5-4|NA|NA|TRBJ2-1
TGTGCCAGCAGCTACCTAGCGCGCAATGAGCAGTTCTTC
CASSYLARNEQFF
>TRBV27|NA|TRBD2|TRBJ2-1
TGTGCCAGCAGTCCCGACACGGGAGGGTACAATGAGCAGTTCTTC
CASSPDTGGYNEQFF
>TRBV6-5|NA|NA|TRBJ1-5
TGTGCCAGCAGCCAACAGGGAAAGAATCAGCCCCAGCATTTT
CASSQQGKNQPQHF
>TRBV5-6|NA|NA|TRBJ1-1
TGTGCCAGCAGCTTGGCCTTGAGACTTTGGAACACTGAAGCTTTCTTT
CASSLALRLWNTEAFF
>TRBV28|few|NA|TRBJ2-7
TGTGCCAGCAGTTTGCGGGCCGAGCAGTACTTC
CASSLRAEQYF
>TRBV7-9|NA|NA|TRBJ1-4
TGTGCCAGCAGCCTCCCGGACAGCGCTCGGAGTGAGGATGAAAAACTGTTTTTT
CASSLPDSARSEDEKLFF
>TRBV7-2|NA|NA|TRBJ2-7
TGTGCCAGCAGACATTCAGGGGCCGCCTACGAGCAGTACTTC
CASRHSGAAYEQYF
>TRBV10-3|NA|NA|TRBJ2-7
TGTGCCATTGAACTCGTCTACGAGCAGTACTTC
CAIELVYEQYF
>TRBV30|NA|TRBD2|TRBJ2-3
TGTGCCTGGAGCCTAGCGGGAGCCCCAGATACGCAGTATTTT
CAWSLAGAPDTQYF